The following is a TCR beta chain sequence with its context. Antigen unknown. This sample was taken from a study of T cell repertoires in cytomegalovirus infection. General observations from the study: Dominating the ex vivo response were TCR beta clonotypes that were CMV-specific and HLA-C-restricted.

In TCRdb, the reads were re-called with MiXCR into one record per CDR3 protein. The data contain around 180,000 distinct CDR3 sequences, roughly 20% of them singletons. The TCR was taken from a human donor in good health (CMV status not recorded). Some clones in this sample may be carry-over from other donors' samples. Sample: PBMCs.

The CDR3 region is CARIRVAGSAYEQYF. The CDR3 coding sequence is TGTGCCAGAATAAGAGTAGCGGGGTCGGCCTACGAGCAGTACTTC. V gene TRBV28 combines with J gene TRBJ2-7; TRBD2 matches 8 bases. With 9 bases clipped from V and 2 bases from J, the junction kept 12 bases outside the gene matches. This CDR3 region has 15 residues. CDR1 and CDR2 from the germline V gene are MDHEN and SYDVKM.